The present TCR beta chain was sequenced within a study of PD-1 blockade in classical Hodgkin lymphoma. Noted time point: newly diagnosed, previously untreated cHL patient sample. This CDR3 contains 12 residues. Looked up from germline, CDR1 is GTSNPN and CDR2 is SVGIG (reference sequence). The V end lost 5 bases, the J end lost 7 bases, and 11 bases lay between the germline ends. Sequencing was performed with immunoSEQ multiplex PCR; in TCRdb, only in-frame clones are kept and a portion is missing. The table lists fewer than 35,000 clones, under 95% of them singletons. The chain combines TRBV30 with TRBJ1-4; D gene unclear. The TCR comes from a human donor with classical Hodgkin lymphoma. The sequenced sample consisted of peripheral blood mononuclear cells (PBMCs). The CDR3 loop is CAWRGGGEKLFF. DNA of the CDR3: TGTGCCTGGCGAGGAGGCGGTGAAAAACTGTTTTTT.